The rows below give T cell receptor beta chains drawn from one sample of a study of cytomegalovirus exposure and HLA in healthy donors. TCRdb keeps only in-frame clones here, not all; method: immunoSEQ multiplex PCR. Among over 100,000 clones listed, roughly 82% were seen once. The sequencing input was PBMCs. These receptors came from a male donor in good health and CMV-seropositive. Both conserved end residues are part of each CDR3. A D gene is named only where the DNA matches it firmly. Clone size is given for some rows only: seen once, a few or many times, or a class if the clone is expanded.

V gene: TRBV19
J gene: TRBJ2-6
D gene: TRBD1
clone size: few
CDR3 protein: CASSITGGSGANVLTF
CDR3 DNA: TGTGCCAGTAGTATCACAGGGGGCTCTGGGGCCAACGTCCTGACTTTC

V gene: TRBV18
J gene: TRBJ2-7
D gene: .
clone size: .
CDR3 protein: CASSPAAGLPYEQYF
CDR3 DNA: TGTGCCAGCTCACCAGCGGCCGGGTTACCCTACGAGCAGTACTTC

V gene: TRBV5-4
J gene: TRBJ2-7
D gene: .
clone size: .
CDR3 protein: CASSLGDSSYEQYF
CDR3 DNA: TGTGCCAGCAGCTTGGGGGACTCTTCCTACGAGCAGTACTTC

V gene: TRBV19
J gene: TRBJ1-5
D gene: .
clone size: .
CDR3 protein: CASSAGRVNQPQHF
CDR3 DNA: TGTGCCAGTAGTGCTGGGCGGGTGAATCAGCCCCAGCATTTT

V gene: TRBV19
J gene: TRBJ1-5
D gene: .
clone size: .
CDR3 protein: CASSMRGGNINQPQHF
CDR3 DNA: TGTGCCAGTAGTATGAGGGGGGGCAATATCAATCAGCCCCAGCATTTT

V gene: TRBV10-3
J gene: TRBJ2-1
D gene: TRBD2
clone size: .
CDR3 protein: CAISGTSGSNYNEQFF
CDR3 DNA: TGTGCCATCAGCGGGACTAGCGGGAGTAACTACAATGAGCAGTTCTTC

V gene: TRBV2
J gene: TRBJ1-3
D gene: .
clone size: .
CDR3 protein: CASSGEVASSGNTIYF
CDR3 DNA: TGTGCCAGCAGTGGGGAGGTCGCGAGCTCTGGAAACACCATATATTTT

V gene: TRBV28
J gene: TRBJ1-1
D gene: .
clone size: .
CDR3 protein: CASSVERQLGAFF
CDR3 DNA: TGTGCCAGCAGTGTGGAGCGGCAACTGGGAGCTTTCTTT

V gene: TRBV4-2
J gene: TRBJ2-7
D gene: .
clone size: .
CDR3 protein: CASSPRKGVPSYEQYF
CDR3 DNA: TGTGCCAGCAGCCCGAGGAAAGGTGTCCCCTCCTACGAGCAGTACTTC

V gene: TRBV19
J gene: TRBJ1-4
D gene: .
clone size: .
CDR3 protein: CASSTGWGPGEKLFF
CDR3 DNA: TGTGCCAGTAGTACAGGTTGGGGGCCCGGTGAAAAACTGTTTTTT

V gene: TRBV5-1
J gene: TRBJ2-7
D gene: .
clone size: few
CDR3 protein: CASSLSVAYEQYF
CDR3 DNA: TGCGCCAGCAGCTTGAGCGTGGCCTACGAGCAGTACTTC

V gene: TRBV20-1
J gene: TRBJ2-1
D gene: .
clone size: once
CDR3 protein: CSAPYSGEQFF
CDR3 DNA: TGCAGTGCTCCCTACTCGGGTGAGCAGTTCTTC

V gene: TRBV5-1
J gene: TRBJ2-3
D gene: TRBD2
clone size: .
CDR3 protein: CASSHLHGRGAYTQYF
CDR3 DNA: TGCGCCAGCAGCCATTTACACGGGAGGGGGGCCTATACGCAGTATTTT

V gene: TRBV7-6
J gene: TRBJ1-5
D gene: .
clone size: .
CDR3 protein: CASSLVSGNNQPQHF
CDR3 DNA: TGTGCCAGCAGCTTAGTTTCCGGGAACAATCAGCCCCAGCATTTT

V gene: TRBV19
J gene: TRBJ1-1
D gene: .
clone size: .
CDR3 protein: CASRESGRGRTEAFF
CDR3 DNA: TGTGCCAGTAGAGAGAGTGGCAGGGGAAGGACTGAAGCTTTCTTT

V gene: TRBV6-6
J gene: TRBJ1-1
D gene: .
clone size: .
CDR3 protein: CASSTTGDEAFF
CDR3 DNA: TGTGCCAGCAGTACCACGGGAGACGAAGCTTTCTTT

V gene: TRBV5-1
J gene: TRBJ1-3
D gene: .
clone size: few
CDR3 protein: CASSPNRLSGNTIYF
CDR3 DNA: TGCGCCAGCAGCCCGAACAGGCTCTCTGGAAACACCATATATTTT

V gene: TRBV7-2
J gene: TRBJ1-1
D gene: TRBD1
clone size: few
CDR3 protein: CASSATGSAFF
CDR3 DNA: TGTGCCAGCAGCGCGACAGGGTCGGCTTTCTTT

V gene: TRBV11-2
J gene: TRBJ2-3
D gene: .
clone size: .
CDR3 protein: CASGSGTVSTDTQYF
CDR3 DNA: TGTGCCAGCGGTTCCGGGACTGTTTCCACAGATACGCAGTATTTT

V gene: TRBV9
J gene: TRBJ1-2
D gene: TRBD1
clone size: .
CDR3 protein: CASSARQGAYYGYTF
CDR3 DNA: TGTGCCAGCAGCGCGAGACAGGGGGCTTACTATGGCTACACCTTC

V gene: TRBV5-6
J gene: TRBJ2-7
D gene: .
clone size: once
CDR3 protein: CASSLYYEQYF
CDR3 DNA: TGTGCCAGCAGCTTGTATTACGAGCAGTACTTC

V gene: TRBV27
J gene: TRBJ1-6
D gene: TRBD1
clone size: .
CDR3 protein: CASSLSPQGTNSPLHF
CDR3 DNA: TGTGCCAGCAGTTTATCGCCACAGGGGACCAATTCACCCCTCCACTTT

V gene: TRBV5-1
J gene: TRBJ2-7
D gene: .
clone size: .
CDR3 protein: CASSFSDYEQYF
CDR3 DNA: TGCGCCAGCAGCTTCTCCGACTACGAGCAGTACTTC